This T cell receptor (beta chain) was obtained from a study of siplizumab effects on memory and regulatory T cells. Study-level points and caveats: Alloreactive sequences that could be traced to unstimulated CD4+ memory cells showed a significant reduction under siplizumab. Sequences below about 10^-5 frequency were poorly captured, limiting mapping of alloreactive clones.

In the case of this clone: What it binds is unknown.

Only in-frame clones appear in the TCRdb table, and some are missing; sequencing was by immunoSEQ multiplex PCR. The data contain nearly 85,000 clones, roughly 89% of them singletons. This CDR3 is 14 amino acids long. With V trimmed by 3 bases and J by 2 bases, 4 bases remained unmatched. Germline V lookup: CDR1 SQVTM, CDR2 ANQGSEA. This rearrangement joins TRBV29-1 to TRBJ2-1; 7 bases match TRBD1. This clonotype was sampled from a human donor in good health. Sequenced: Tregs sorted from blood. Here the CDR3 DNA reads TGCAGCGTTGACCGGCAGGGGGCCTACAATGAGCAGTTCTTC. It translates to CSVDRQGAYNEQFF.